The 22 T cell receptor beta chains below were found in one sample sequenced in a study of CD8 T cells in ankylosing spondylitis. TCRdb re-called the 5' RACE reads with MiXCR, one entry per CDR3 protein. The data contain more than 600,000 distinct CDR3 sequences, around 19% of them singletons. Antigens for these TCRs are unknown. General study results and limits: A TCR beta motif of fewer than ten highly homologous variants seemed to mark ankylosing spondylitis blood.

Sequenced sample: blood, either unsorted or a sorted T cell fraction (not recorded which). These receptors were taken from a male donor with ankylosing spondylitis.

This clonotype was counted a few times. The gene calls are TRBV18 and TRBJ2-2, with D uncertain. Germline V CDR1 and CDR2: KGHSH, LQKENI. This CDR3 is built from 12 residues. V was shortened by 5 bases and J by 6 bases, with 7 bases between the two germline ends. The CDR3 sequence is CASSYYSGELFF. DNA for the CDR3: TGTGCCAGCTCATATTACTCCGGGGAGCTGTTTTTT.

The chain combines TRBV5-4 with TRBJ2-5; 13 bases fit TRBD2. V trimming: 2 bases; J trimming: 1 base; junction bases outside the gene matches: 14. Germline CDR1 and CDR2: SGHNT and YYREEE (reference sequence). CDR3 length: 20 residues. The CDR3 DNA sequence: TGTGCCAGCAGCTTTCGCCCCGCCGGGACTAGCGGGACCCTCCAAGAGACCCAGTACTTC. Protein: CASSFRPAGTSGTLQETQYF. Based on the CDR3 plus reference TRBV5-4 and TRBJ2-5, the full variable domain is ETGVTQSPTHLIKTRGQQVTLRCSSQSGHNTVSWYQQALGQGPQFIFQYYREEENGRGNFPPRFSGLQFPNYSSELNVNALELDDSALYLCASSFRPAGTSGTLQETQYFGPGTRLLVL.

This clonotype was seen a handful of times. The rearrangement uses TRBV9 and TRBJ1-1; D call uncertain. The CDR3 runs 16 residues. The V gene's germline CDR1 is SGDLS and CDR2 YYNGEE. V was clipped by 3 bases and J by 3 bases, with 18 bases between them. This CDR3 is CASSENPRAADTEAFF. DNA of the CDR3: TGTGCCAGCAGCGAGAATCCACGGGCGGCGGACACTGAAGCTTTCTTT.

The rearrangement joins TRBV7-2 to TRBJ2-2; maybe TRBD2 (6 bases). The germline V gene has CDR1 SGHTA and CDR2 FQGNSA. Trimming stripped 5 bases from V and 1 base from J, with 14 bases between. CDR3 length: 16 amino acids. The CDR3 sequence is CASSPRDFQNTGELFF. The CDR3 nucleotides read TGTGCCAGCAGCCCCCGGGACTTCCAGAACACCGGGGAGCTGTTTTTT.

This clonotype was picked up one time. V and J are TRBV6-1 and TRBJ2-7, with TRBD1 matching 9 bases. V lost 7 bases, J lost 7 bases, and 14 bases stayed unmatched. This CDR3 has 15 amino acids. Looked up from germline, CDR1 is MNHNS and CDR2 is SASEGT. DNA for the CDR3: TGTGCCAGCACCCCCGGGGACAGGGTTTCTGGAGAGCAGTACTTC. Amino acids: CASTPGDRVSGEQYF.

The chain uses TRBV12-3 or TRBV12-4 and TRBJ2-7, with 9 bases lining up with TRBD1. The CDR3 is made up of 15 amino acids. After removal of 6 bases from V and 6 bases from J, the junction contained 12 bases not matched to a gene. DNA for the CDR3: TGTGCCAGCAGCCTTTACCGGGACAGGGCGGCCGAGCAGTACTTC. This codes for CASSLYRDRAAEQYF.

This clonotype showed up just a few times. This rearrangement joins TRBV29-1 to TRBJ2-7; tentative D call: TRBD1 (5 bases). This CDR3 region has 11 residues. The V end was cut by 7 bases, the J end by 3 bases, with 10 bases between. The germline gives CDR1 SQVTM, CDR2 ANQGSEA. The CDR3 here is CSGLQGYEQYF. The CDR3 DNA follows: TGCAGCGGTCTCCAGGGCTACGAGCAGTACTTC.

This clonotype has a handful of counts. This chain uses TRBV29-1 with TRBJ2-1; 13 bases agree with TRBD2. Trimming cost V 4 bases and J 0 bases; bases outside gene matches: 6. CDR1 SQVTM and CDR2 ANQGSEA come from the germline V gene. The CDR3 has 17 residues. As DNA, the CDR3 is TGCAGCGTTGCGGGACTAGCGGGGACCGTCTCCTACAATGAGCAGTTCTTC. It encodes CSVAGLAGTVSYNEQFF.

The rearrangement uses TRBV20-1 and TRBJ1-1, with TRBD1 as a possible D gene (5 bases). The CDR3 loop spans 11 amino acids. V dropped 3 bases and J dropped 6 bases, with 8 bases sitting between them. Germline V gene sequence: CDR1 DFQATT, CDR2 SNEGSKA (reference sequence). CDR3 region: CSASRGAEAFF. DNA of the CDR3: TGCAGTGCTAGTCGAGGGGCTGAAGCTTTCTTT.

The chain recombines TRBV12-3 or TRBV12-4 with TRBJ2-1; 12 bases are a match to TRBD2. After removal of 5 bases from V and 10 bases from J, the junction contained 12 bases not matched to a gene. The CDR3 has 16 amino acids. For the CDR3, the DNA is TGTGCCAGCAGTCCCCGCTCTAGCGGGAGGGCCGGGGAGCAGTTCTTC. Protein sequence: CASSPRSSGRAGEQFF.

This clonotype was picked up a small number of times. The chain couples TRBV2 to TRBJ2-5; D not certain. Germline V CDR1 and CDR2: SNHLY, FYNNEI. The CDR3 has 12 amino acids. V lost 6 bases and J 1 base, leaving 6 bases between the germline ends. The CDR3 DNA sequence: TGTGCCAGCAGACTCCTCCAAGAGACCCAGTACTTC. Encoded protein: CASRLLQETQYF.

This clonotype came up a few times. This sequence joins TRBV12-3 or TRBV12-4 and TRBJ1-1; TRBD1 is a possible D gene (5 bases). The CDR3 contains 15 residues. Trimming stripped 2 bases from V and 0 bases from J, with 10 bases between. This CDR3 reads CASSLRPRVNTEAFF. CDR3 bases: TGTGCCAGCAGTTTACGACCCAGGGTGAACACTGAAGCTTTCTTT.

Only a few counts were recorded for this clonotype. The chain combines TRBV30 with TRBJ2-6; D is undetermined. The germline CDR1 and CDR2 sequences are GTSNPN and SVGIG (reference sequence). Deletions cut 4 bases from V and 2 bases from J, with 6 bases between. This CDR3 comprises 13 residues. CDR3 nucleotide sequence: TGTGCCTGGAATAAAGCTGGGGCCAACGTCCTGACTTTC. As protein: CAWNKAGANVLTF.

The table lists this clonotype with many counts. CDR3 in DNA: TGCAGCGTCGCGACTAGCGGGAGCTACGAGCAGTACTTC. This sequence encodes CSVATSGSYEQYF. The V and J genes are TRBV29-1 and TRBJ2-7; 12 bases fit TRBD2. This CDR3 has 13 amino acids. Germline loops: CDR1 SQVTM, CDR2 ANQGSEA. V dropped 6 bases and J dropped 3; count of bases not matched to a gene: 3.

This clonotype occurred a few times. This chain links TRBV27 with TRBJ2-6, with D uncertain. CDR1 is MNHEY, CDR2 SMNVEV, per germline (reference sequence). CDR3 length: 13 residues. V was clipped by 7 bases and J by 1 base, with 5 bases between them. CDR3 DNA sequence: TGTGCCAGCACTGGGTCTGGGGCCAACGTCCTGACTTTC. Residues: CASTGSGANVLTF.

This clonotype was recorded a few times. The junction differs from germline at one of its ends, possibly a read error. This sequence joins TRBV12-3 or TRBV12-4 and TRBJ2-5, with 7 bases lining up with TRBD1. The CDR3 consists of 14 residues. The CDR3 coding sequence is TGTGCCAGCAGCTTAGGGGGACAGCAAGAGACCCAGTACTTC. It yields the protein CASSLGGQQETQYF.

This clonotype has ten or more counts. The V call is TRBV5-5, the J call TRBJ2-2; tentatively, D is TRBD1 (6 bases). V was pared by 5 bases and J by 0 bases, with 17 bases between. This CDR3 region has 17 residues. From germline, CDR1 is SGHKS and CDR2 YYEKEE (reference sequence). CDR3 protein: CASSAPTGTPNTGELFF. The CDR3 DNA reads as TGTGCCAGCAGTGCTCCCACCGGGACACCGAACACCGGGGAGCTGTTTTTT.

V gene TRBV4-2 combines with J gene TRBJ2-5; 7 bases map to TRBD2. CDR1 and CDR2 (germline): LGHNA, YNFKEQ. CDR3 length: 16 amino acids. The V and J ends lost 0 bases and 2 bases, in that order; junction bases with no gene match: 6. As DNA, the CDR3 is TGTGCCAGCAGCCAAGATTGGACTAGTGCTCAAGAGACCCAGTACTTC. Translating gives CASSQDWTSAQETQYF.

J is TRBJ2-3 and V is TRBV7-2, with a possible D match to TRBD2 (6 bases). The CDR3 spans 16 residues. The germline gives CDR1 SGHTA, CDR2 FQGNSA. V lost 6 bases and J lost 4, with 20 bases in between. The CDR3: CASSTHGGSVADTQYF. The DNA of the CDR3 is TGTGCCAGCAGTACCCACGGGGGATCGGTGGCAGATACGCAGTATTTT.

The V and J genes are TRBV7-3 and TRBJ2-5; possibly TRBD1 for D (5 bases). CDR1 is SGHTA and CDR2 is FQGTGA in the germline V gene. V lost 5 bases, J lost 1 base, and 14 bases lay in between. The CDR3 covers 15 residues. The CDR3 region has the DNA TGTGCCAGCAGCCCCTCCCCAGGGATCCAAGAGACCCAGTACTTC. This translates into CASSPSPGIQETQYF.

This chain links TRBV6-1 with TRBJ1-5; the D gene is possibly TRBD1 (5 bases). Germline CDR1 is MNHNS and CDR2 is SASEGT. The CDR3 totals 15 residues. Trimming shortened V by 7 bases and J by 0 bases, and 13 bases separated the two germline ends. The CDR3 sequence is CASTLGQGSNQPQHF. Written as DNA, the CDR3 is TGTGCCAGCACTCTCGGGCAGGGTAGCAATCAGCCCCAGCATTTT.

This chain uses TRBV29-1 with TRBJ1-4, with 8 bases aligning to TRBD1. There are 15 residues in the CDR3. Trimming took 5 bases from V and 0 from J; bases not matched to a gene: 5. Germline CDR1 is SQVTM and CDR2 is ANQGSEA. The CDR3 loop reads CSVRTGRATNEKLFF. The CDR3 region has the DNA TGCAGCGTTCGGACAGGGCGAGCAACTAATGAAAAACTGTTTTTT.